What follows are 32 T cell receptor beta chains derived from one specimen sequenced in a study of cytomegalovirus exposure and HLA in healthy donors. Both 60 Vbeta primers and 13 Jbeta primers went into the PCR. TCRdb keeps only in-frame clones here, not all; method: immunoSEQ multiplex PCR. The table includes over 120,000 clones, around 82% detected once. Sequencing was performed on PBMCs. The receptors here all came from a woman in her late teens or twenties in good health and CMV-seropositive.

This chain joins TRBV19 and TRBJ1-4, with 7 bases fitting TRBD1. Germline loops: CDR1 LNHDA, CDR2 SQIVND (reference sequence). The J segment lost 5 bases and the V segment lost 10 bases, leaving 4 bases of the junction unmatched. This CDR3 spans 12 amino acids. The CDR3 DNA follows: TGTGCCACGAGACAGGGAAATGAAAAACTGTTTTTT. Translating gives CATRQGNEKLFF.

The rearrangement joins TRBV5-1 to TRBJ1-2; D not resolved. This CDR3 is 15 amino acids long. CDR1 is SGHRS, CDR2 YFSETQ, per germline. Trimming removed 1 base at V and 1 base at J, with 11 bases between. CDR3 residues: CASSLYSSGNYGYTF. In DNA form, the CDR3 reads TGCGCCAGCAGCTTGTACTCAAGCGGTAACTATGGCTACACCTTC.

The V and J genes are TRBV4-3 and TRBJ1-4; no firm D call. Per germline, CDR1 LGHNA and CDR2 YSLEER. The CDR3 sequence is 17 residues long. V lost 2 bases to trimming and J lost 3 bases, with 16 bases between them. The CDR3 here is CASSQRELHGANEKLFF. The DNA for the CDR3 is TGCGCCAGCAGCCAACGTGAACTCCACGGGGCTAATGAAAAACTGTTTTTT.

The rearrangement uses TRBV4-1 and TRBJ1-1; no clear D. V was clipped by 4 bases and J by 5 bases, with 14 bases between them. CDR3 length: 14 amino acids. Germline V gene sequence: CDR1 MGHRA, CDR2 YSYEKL. CDR3 region: CASSRVTRSTEAFF. CDR3 sequence (DNA): TGCGCCAGCAGCCGAGTTACCCGGAGTACTGAAGCTTTCTTT.

The chain joins TRBV12-5 to TRBJ1-1; unclear D gene. The CDR3 has 13 residues. Germline CDR1 is LGHNT and CDR2 is FRNRAP. Trimming took 6 bases from V and 4 from J, leaving 12 bases between them. CDR3 sequence: CASGPPGGTEAFF. The CDR3 DNA is TGTGCTAGTGGCCCCCCTGGAGGCACTGAAGCTTTCTTT.

The CDR3 region is CASSLQVQGTDTQYF. In DNA, the CDR3 is TGCGCCAGCAGCCTCCAAGTGCAGGGCACAGATACGCAGTATTTT. J is TRBJ2-3 and V is TRBV4-1; D is unclear. This CDR3 region has 15 residues. CDR1 and CDR2 (germline): MGHRA, YSYEKL. V lost 4 bases to trimming and J lost 1 base, with 12 bases between them.

There are a few counts of this clone. V is TRBV11-3 and J is TRBJ1-1, with D tentatively TRBD1 (5 bases). This CDR3 is 13 amino acids long. Per the germline V gene, CDR1 is SGHNT and CDR2 is YENEEA. V lost 5 bases and J lost 5, with 12 bases in between. CDR3 protein: CASSRVGGTEAFF. CDR3 sequence (DNA): TGTGCCAGCAGCCGCGTCGGGGGGACTGAAGCTTTCTTT.

The CDR3 region is CATSNALVGGVQPQHF. CDR3 sequence (DNA): TGTGCCACCAGCAACGCCCTCGTAGGGGGAGTCCAGCCCCAGCATTTT. The V gene is TRBV15, the J gene TRBJ1-5, with D perhaps TRBD1 (6 bases). V lost 4 bases and J 7 bases, leaving 20 bases between the germline ends. CDR1 is LNHNV, CDR2 YYDKDF, per germline (reference sequence). The CDR3 length is 16 residues.

The rearrangement uses TRBV5-8 and TRBJ1-1; 8 bases align to TRBD1. Germline V lookup: CDR1 SGHTS, CDR2 YDEGEE. This CDR3 is 15 amino acids long. Trimming removed 2 bases from V and 0 bases from J; junction bases left unmatched: 3. DNA of the CDR3: TGTGCCAGCAGCTTCAGGGGGCTAATGAACACTGAAGCTTTCTTT. This gives the protein CASSFRGLMNTEAFF.

This clone has just a few counts. This rearrangement joins TRBV6-1 to TRBJ1-3; 8 bases are shared with TRBD1. Germline CDR1 is MNHNS and CDR2 is SASEGT. CDR3 length: 13 residues. Trimming took 10 bases from V and 7 from J; bases not matched to a gene: 9. The CDR3 sequence: CANTAGGSNTIYF. The DNA of the CDR3 is TGTGCCAATACAGCAGGGGGCAGCAACACCATATATTTT.

This rearrangement joins TRBV18 to TRBJ1-3; 7 bases align to TRBD1. After removal of 3 bases from V and 3 bases from J, the junction contained 2 bases not matched to a gene. From germline, CDR1 is KGHSH and CDR2 LQKENI. The CDR3 sequence is 14 residues long. The CDR3 bases are TGTGCCAGCTCACCGACAGGGAGTGGAAACACCATATATTTT. Its translation is CASSPTGSGNTIYF.

This clone came up once. The CDR3 sequence is CASSFRQGNQPQHF. DNA of the CDR3: TGTGCCAGCAGTTTCCGGCAGGGCAATCAGCCCCAGCATTTT. The chain has TRBV28 and TRBJ1-5; D not resolved. Trimming removed 3 bases from V and 2 bases from J, with 8 bases in between. This CDR3 has 14 residues. Germline V gives CDR1 MDHEN, CDR2 SYDVKM.

The chain joins TRBV5-1 to TRBJ2-3, with TRBD2 matching over 13 bases. CDR3 size: 16 residues. V lost 4 bases and J lost 2; bases outside the gene matches: 4. Germline V gene sequence: CDR1 SGHRS, CDR2 YFSETQ. The CDR3 DNA follows: TGCGCCAGCAGCCCTGGACTAGCGGGGGACACAGATACGCAGTATTTT. It codes for CASSPGLAGDTDTQYF. The full variable domain, rest sourced from reference TRBV5-1 and TRBJ2-3, is KAGVTQTPRYLIKTRGQQVTLSCSPISGHRSVSWYQQTPGQGLQFLFEYFSETQRNKGNFPGRFSGRQFSNSRSEMNVSTLELGDSALYLCASSPGLAGDTDTQYFGPGTRLTVL.

This clone has only a few counts. The chain joins TRBV5-4 to TRBJ1-2; 11 bases are shared with TRBD1. The CDR3 sequence is 18 residues long. V lost 0 bases to trimming and J lost 4 bases; unmatched junction nucleotides: 11. Per the germline V gene, CDR1 is SGHNT and CDR2 is YYREEE (reference sequence). The CDR3 loop is CASSLGVDRGLPGYGYTF. DNA of the CDR3: TGTGCCAGCAGCTTGGGTGTGGACAGGGGGCTCCCTGGCTATGGCTACACCTTC.

The chain couples TRBV2 to TRBJ2-7, with 9 bases that match TRBD1. This CDR3 is built from 15 residues. The germline V gene has CDR1 SNHLY and CDR2 FYNNEI. V shed 3 bases and J 0 bases; nucleotides not matched to a gene: 3. Here the CDR3 DNA reads TGTGCCAGCAGTGAGGGGACAGGGCCCTCCTACGAGCAGTACTTC. Encoded protein: CASSEGTGPSYEQYF.

This clone appeared many times. The J gene is TRBJ1-1, the V gene TRBV6-1; D is unclear. CDR3 size: 15 residues. Per the germline V gene, CDR1 is MNHNS and CDR2 is SASEGT. V was shortened by 0 bases and J by 5 bases, with 13 bases between the two germline ends. The DNA of the CDR3 is TGTGCCAGCAGTGAAGCTAGACCCCCGGGTACTGAAGCTTTCTTT. Translated, it gives CASSEARPPGTEAFF.

The J gene is TRBJ2-1, the V gene TRBV4-3; D might be TRBD1 (5 bases). The CDR3 runs 13 residues. The germline V gene encodes CDR1 LGHNA and CDR2 YSLEER. V lost 4 bases and J 9 bases, leaving 13 bases between the germline ends. The CDR3 protein is CASSRSWGLEQFF. CDR3 DNA sequence: TGCGCCAGCAGCCGCAGTTGGGGCCTTGAGCAGTTCTTC.

This clone has only one observation. This chain joins TRBV5-1 and TRBJ1-6, with D possibly TRBD1 on 5 matching bases. Germline V CDR1 and CDR2: SGHRS, YFSETQ. This CDR3 is built from 18 residues. The CDR3 DNA reads TGCGGGGGGGAGGGGCCGATTGGCTTTATCTCCTATAATTCACCCCTCCACTTT. It specifies CGGEGPIGFISYNSPLHF.

This chain connects TRBV19 to TRBJ2-2; TRBD2 is a possible D gene (7 bases). The V end lost 6 bases, the J end lost 4 bases, and 12 bases lay between the germline ends. Germline V lookup: CDR1 LNHDA, CDR2 SQIVND (reference sequence). CDR3 length: 14 amino acids. The CDR3 loop reads CASRGGPRTGELFF. The CDR3 nucleotides are TGTGCCAGTAGGGGGGGGCCCCGCACCGGGGAGCTGTTTTTT.

V is TRBV18 and J is TRBJ1-5, with TRBD1 matching 7 bases. Trimming removed 6 bases from V and 4 bases from J; junction bases left unmatched: 9. The length of the CDR3 is 15 residues. Germline CDR1 KGHSH, CDR2 LQKENI. In DNA, the CDR3 is TGTGCCAGCTCCCCCTTCACAGGGGAAAATCAGCCCCAGCATTTT. Its protein is CASSPFTGENQPQHF.

Here the CDR3 reads CSVVAISNEQFF. The DNA of the CDR3 is TGCAGCGTTGTGGCAATATCAAATGAGCAGTTCTTC. The rearrangement uses TRBV29-1 and TRBJ2-1; no reliable D call. Trimming took off 4 bases at V and 7 bases at J, with 11 bases between the two ends. The length of the CDR3 is 12 residues. Germline loops: CDR1 SQVTM, CDR2 ANQGSEA.

The V call is TRBV5-8, the J call TRBJ2-2; 7 bases agree with TRBD2. V shed 5 bases and J 3 bases; nucleotides not matched to a gene: 7. Looked up from germline, CDR1 is SGHTS and CDR2 is YDEGEE. The CDR3 length is 15 residues. Written as DNA, the CDR3 is TGTGCCAGCAGGCCCCGGGGGGTCCACACCGGGGAGCTGTTTTTT. Its protein is CASRPRGVHTGELFF.

The V call is TRBV5-1, the J call TRBJ1-5, with D uncertain. The CDR3 has 16 amino acids. The V gene lost 0 bases and the J gene lost 0 bases, with 10 bases spanning the gap. Germline assignment: CDR1 SGHRS and CDR2 YFSETQ. CDR3 nucleotides: TGCGCCAGCAGCTTGGATGGCAGACATAGCAATCAGCCCCAGCATTTT. Translating it yields CASSLDGRHSNQPQHF.

V is TRBV6-5 and J is TRBJ2-5, with 10 bases fitting TRBD1. The CDR3 covers 15 residues. The V gene's germline CDR1 is MNHEY and CDR2 SVGAGI. V shed 5 bases, J shed 0 bases, and the junction held 3 bases outside the gene matches. CDR3 region: CASSMDRGYQETQYF. CDR3 sequence (DNA): TGTGCCAGCAGTATGGACAGGGGGTACCAAGAGACCCAGTACTTC.

The genes are TRBV13 and TRBJ1-4; possibly TRBD1 for D (6 bases). The CDR3 extends over 14 amino acids. V lost 6 bases to trimming and J lost 4 bases, with 12 bases between them. Germline V gene data show CDR1 as PRHDT and CDR2 as FYEKMQ (reference sequence). CDR3 sequence (DNA): TGTGCCAGCAGTTTACAGGGACTTAATGAAAAACTGTTTTTT. Its protein product is CASSLQGLNEKLFF.

The V gene is TRBV5-1, the J gene TRBJ2-3, with TRBD1 matching over 9 bases. After removal of 4 bases from V and 2 bases from J, the junction contained 5 bases not matched to a gene. Per the germline V gene, CDR1 is SGHRS and CDR2 is YFSETQ. This CDR3 region has 15 residues. For the CDR3, the DNA is TGCGCCAGCAGCAGGACAGGGGACCTCACAGATACGCAGTATTTT. It translates to CASSRTGDLTDTQYF.

This clone has a single count. The chain couples TRBV5-1 to TRBJ2-1; 9 nucleotides align to TRBD1. The germline V gene encodes CDR1 SGHRS and CDR2 YFSETQ. This CDR3 has 18 amino acids. Unmatched junction bases numbered 9, after V lost 2 bases and J lost 0 bases. CDR3 in DNA: TGCGCCAGCAGCTTTCGGGGACAGGGATTTAGCTCCTACAATGAGCAGTTCTTC. Its translation is CASSFRGQGFSSYNEQFF.

The chain employs TRBV7-2 and TRBJ2-1; 7 bases agree with TRBD2. The CDR3 sequence is 13 residues long. Trimming removed 5 bases from V and 8 bases from J; junction bases left unmatched: 6. Germline CDR1 reads SGHTA; CDR2 reads FQGNSA. CDR3 nucleotide sequence: TGTGCCAGCAGCCGCCACCTAGCGGATGAGCAGTTCTTC. Translated, it gives CASSRHLADEQFF.

This chain connects TRBV4-1 to TRBJ2-3, with a tentative D call TRBD2 (7 bases). Germline V gene sequence: CDR1 MGHRA, CDR2 YSYEKL. V was shortened by 1 base and J by 13 bases, with 18 bases between the two germline ends. CDR3 length: 14 amino acids. The CDR3 DNA is TGCGCCAGCAGCCAAGGGGCGGGGGCGGCACCGGAGTATTTT. Translated, it gives CASSQGAGAAPEYF.

The J gene is TRBJ1-5, the V gene TRBV5-6; TRBD1 matches 10 bases. The CDR3 runs 19 residues. V lost 4 bases, J lost 2 bases, and 15 bases stayed unmatched. Germline CDR1 is SGHDT and CDR2 is YYEEEE. The CDR3 sequence: CASSISRRQGALGNQPQHF. As DNA, the CDR3 is TGTGCCAGCAGCATCAGCAGGCGACAGGGGGCACTAGGCAATCAGCCCCAGCATTTT. Combining the CDR3 with reference TRBV5-6 and TRBJ1-5 gives the whole variable domain DAGVTQSPTHLIKTRGQQVTLRCSPKSGHDTVSWYQQALGQGPQFIFQYYEEEERQRGNFPDRFSGHQFPNYSSELNVNALLLGDSALYLCASSISRRQGALGNQPQHFGDGTRLSIL.

The chain is built from TRBV7-9 and TRBJ1-1; TRBD1 might be the D (6 bases). This CDR3 has 15 amino acids. Deletions cut 6 bases from V and 3 bases from J, with 17 bases between. Looked up from germline, CDR1 is SEHNR and CDR2 is FQNEAQ (reference sequence). Here the CDR3 reads CASSFNQGWDTEAFF. The CDR3 region has the DNA TGTGCCAGCAGTTTCAACCAGGGGTGGGACACTGAAGCTTTCTTT.

V and J are TRBV29-1 and TRBJ1-5, with TRBD1 as a possible D gene (5 bases). The V end was cut by 3 bases, the J end by 0 bases, with 27 bases between. CDR1 and CDR2 (germline): SQVTM, ANQGSEA. CDR3 size: 20 residues. The CDR3 loop is CSVDRRTGGCILYSNQPQHF. DNA for the CDR3: TGCAGCGTTGATAGGCGAACAGGAGGGTGTATACTGTATAGCAATCAGCCCCAGCATTTT.